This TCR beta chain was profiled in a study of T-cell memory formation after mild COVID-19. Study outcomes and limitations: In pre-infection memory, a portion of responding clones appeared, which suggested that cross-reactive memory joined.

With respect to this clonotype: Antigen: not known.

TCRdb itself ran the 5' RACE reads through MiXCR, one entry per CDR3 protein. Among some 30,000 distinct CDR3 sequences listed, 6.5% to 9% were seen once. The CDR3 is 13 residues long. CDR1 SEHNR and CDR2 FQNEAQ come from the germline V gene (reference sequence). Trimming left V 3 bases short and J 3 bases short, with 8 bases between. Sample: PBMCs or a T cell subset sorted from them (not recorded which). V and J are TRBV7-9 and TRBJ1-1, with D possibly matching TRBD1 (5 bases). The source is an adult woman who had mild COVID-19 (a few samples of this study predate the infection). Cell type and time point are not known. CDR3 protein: CASSFRVDTEAFF. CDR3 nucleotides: TGTGCCAGCAGCTTCAGGGTTGACACTGAAGCTTTCTTT.